The 24 T cell receptor beta chains given below trace back to one sample, sequenced in a study of beta chain features in type 1 diabetes. The sequenced template was cDNA made from the entire isolated RNA. Repertoires were generated with immunoSEQ multiplex PCR, while TCRdb's copy carries only in-frame clones and drops some. The sample carries around 690,000 clones, roughly 12% recorded once. Notes on the study in general: Researchers report that Type 1 diabetes patients had moderately but significantly shorter TCRB CDR3s across all four CD4+ subsets.

These TCRs' antigens remain unknown. Sequences were obtained from naive CD4+ T cells from blood. Receptor source: a young man with type 1 diabetes.

This clone has a handful of counts. This chain links TRBV10-3 with TRBJ2-6; D call uncertain. Looked up from germline, CDR1 is ENHRY and CDR2 is SYGVKD. This CDR3 spans 17 amino acids. V dropped 2 bases and J dropped 0 bases, with 11 bases sitting between them. CDR3 region: CAISEKGESSGANVLTF. Written as DNA, the CDR3 is TGTGCCATCAGTGAGAAAGGCGAGAGCTCTGGGGCCAACGTCCTGACTTTC.

V is TRBV7-2 and J is TRBJ2-2; no reliable D call. The length of the CDR3 is 15 residues. Germline assignment: CDR1 SGHTA and CDR2 FQGNSA. With 1 base removed from V and 0 bases from J, the gap between germline ends came to 6 bases. The CDR3 DNA sequence: TGTGCCAGCAGCTTAGGGGCAGCGAACACCGGGGAGCTGTTTTTT. Its translation: CASSLGAANTGELFF.

This clone was counted only a few times. The chain uses TRBV28 and TRBJ2-7, with TRBD1 matching over 7 bases. J lost 2 bases, V lost 8 bases, and 9 bases had no gene match. Germline CDR1 and CDR2: MDHEN and SYDVKM. This CDR3 has 14 residues. CDR3 loop: CASLGQANTYEQYF. The DNA of the CDR3 is TGTGCCAGCCTTGGACAGGCCAATACCTACGAGCAGTACTTC.

This clone was picked up a small number of times. As DNA, the CDR3 is TGTGCCACCAGCAGAGGGACAGGGGATGGAGAAAAACTGTTTTTT. Translation gives CATSRGTGDGEKLFF. The chain joins TRBV15 to TRBJ1-4; 9 nucleotides match TRBD1. The CDR3 is 15 residues long. Germline CDR1 LNHNV, CDR2 YYDKDF (reference sequence). The V segment lost 1 base and the J segment 8 bases; nucleotides outside the gene matches: 5.

In DNA, the CDR3 is TGTGCCAGTACCCACGCGCAGGGACACTATGGCTACACCTTC. Translated: CASTHAQGHYGYTF. The chain employs TRBV19 and TRBJ1-2, with D possibly being TRBD1 (5 bases). The length of the CDR3 is 14 residues. CDR1 is LNHDA and CDR2 is SQIVND in the germline V gene (reference sequence). The V end was cut by 7 bases, the J end by 3 bases, with 15 bases between.

The genes are TRBV19 and TRBJ2-3; 7 bases align to TRBD1. Germline CDR1 is LNHDA and CDR2 is SQIVND (reference sequence). This CDR3 is 13 amino acids long. Trimming removed 7 bases from V and 2 bases from J; junction bases left unmatched: 3. CDR3 bases: TGTGCCAGTACCGAGGGGGCCACAGATACGCAGTATTTT. It yields the protein CASTEGATDTQYF.

The chain carries TRBV5-1 and TRBJ2-7; possibly TRBD2 for D (6 bases). V dropped 5 bases and J dropped 0 bases, with 12 bases sitting between them. The CDR3 spans 14 residues. Germline CDR1 reads SGHRS; CDR2 reads YFSETQ. CDR3 coding DNA: TGCGCCAGCAGGGGGGGTTTCCCCTCCTACGAGCAGTACTTC. Its protein is CASRGGFPSYEQYF.

The rearrangement joins TRBV5-1 to TRBJ1-6, with 8 bases lining up with TRBD1. J lost 7 bases, V lost 3 bases, and 6 bases had no gene match. Germline loops: CDR1 SGHRS, CDR2 YFSETQ. The CDR3 covers 15 residues. The CDR3 DNA reads TGCGCCAGCAGCTGGACAGGGTCGGTAAATTCACCCCTCCACTTT. Residues: CASSWTGSVNSPLHF.

The V and J genes are TRBV2 and TRBJ2-5; tentative D call: TRBD1 (8 bases). Trimming stripped 11 bases from V and 5 bases from J, with 15 bases between. The CDR3 covers 12 residues. CDR1 and CDR2 from the germline V gene are SNHLY and FYNNEI. CDR3 DNA sequence: TGTGCCGGTCAACAGGGGGGGGAGACCCAGTACTTC. Translating it yields CAGQQGGETQYF.

This clone occurred a few times. The chain is built from TRBV4-2 and TRBJ2-7, with D unclear. V gave up 0 bases and J gave up 2 bases, with 11 bases separating them. Per germline, CDR1 LGHNA and CDR2 YNFKEQ. This CDR3 contains 15 residues. DNA of the CDR3: TGTGCCAGCAGCCAAGATAGTGGCAGGACCTACGAGCAGTACTTC. It yields the protein CASSQDSGRTYEQYF.

This chain links TRBV5-1 with TRBJ2-2; 10 nucleotides match TRBD1. Germline V CDR1 and CDR2: SGHRS, YFSETQ. The CDR3 contains 15 residues. J gave up 4 bases and V 4 bases, and 4 bases lay outside the gene matches. The CDR3 sequence: CASSEGQGITGELFF. The CDR3 region has the DNA TGCGCCAGCAGCGAGGGACAGGGGATCACCGGGGAGCTGTTTTTT.

This clone occurred a few times. Within the sample, other DNA sequences also encode this same CDR3. This chain joins TRBV7-9 and TRBJ2-3, with unresolved D. The V and J ends lost 1 base and 4 bases respectively, with 6 bases between them. The CDR3 is made up of 13 amino acids. Germline CDR1 and CDR2: SEHNR and FQNEAQ (reference sequence). The CDR3 loop reads CASSLGGPDTQYF. The CDR3 coding sequence is TGTGCCAGCAGCTTAGGGGGTCCAGATACGCAGTATTTT.

The V gene is TRBV9, the J gene TRBJ2-3; the D gene is possibly TRBD1 (5 bases). This CDR3 has 14 amino acids. V dropped 1 base and J dropped 2 bases, with 8 bases sitting between them. CDR1 SGDLS and CDR2 YYNGEE come from the germline V gene. The CDR3 DNA follows: TGTGCCAGCAGCGTAACACAGGACACAGATACGCAGTATTTT. Translating it yields CASSVTQDTDTQYF.

The V call is TRBV6-5, the J call TRBJ1-4; TRBD1 matches at 9 bases. The trim removed 6 bases at V and 7 bases at J, leaving 6 bases unmatched. This CDR3 has 14 amino acids. The V gene's germline CDR1 is MNHEY and CDR2 SVGAGI. CDR3: CASRVGTGSEKLFF. DNA of the CDR3: TGTGCCAGCAGGGTCGGGACAGGGAGTGAAAAACTGTTTTTT.

A few counts support this clone. V gene TRBV5-1 combines with J gene TRBJ2-7; D possibly matches TRBD1 or TRBD2 (6 bases each). V lost 4 bases and J lost 2, with 16 bases in between. Per the germline V gene, CDR1 is SGHRS and CDR2 is YFSETQ. This CDR3 has 15 amino acids. The chain's CDR3 is CASSREGGKAYEQYF. The CDR3 DNA reads as TGCGCCAGCAGCCGCGAGGGGGGAAAGGCCTACGAGCAGTACTTC.

This clone was counted a few times. The J gene is TRBJ1-3, the V gene TRBV4-3, with TRBD1 as a possible D gene (6 bases). V was trimmed by 4 bases and J by 1 base, leaving 11 bases between them. The CDR3 is made up of 15 amino acids. CDR1 and CDR2 (germline): LGHNA, YSLEER. CDR3 bases: TGCGCCAGCAGCCTAGACAGGTCGTCTGGAAACACCATATATTTT. Translation: CASSLDRSSGNTIYF.

This chain joins TRBV7-2 and TRBJ2-3; the D gene is possibly TRBD2 (5 bases). The CDR3 is 13 residues long. Trimming cost V 4 bases and J 0 bases, with 5 bases left between them. Germline CDR1 is SGHTA and CDR2 is FQGNSA. The CDR3 DNA reads TGTGCCAGCAGCTGGAGGAGCACAGATACGCAGTATTTT. Protein product: CASSWRSTDTQYF.

This clone was counted a few times. The chain couples TRBV18 to TRBJ1-5; D is unresolved. V lost 6 bases and J 7 bases, leaving 16 bases between the germline ends. CDR3 length equals 14 residues. Germline V CDR1 and CDR2: KGHSH, LQKENI. The CDR3 coding sequence is TGTGCCAGCTCCCCGGGGATGGCCGGGCAGCCCCAGCATTTT. Translated, it gives CASSPGMAGQPQHF.

The chain recombines TRBV28 with TRBJ1-5; 10 bases are shared with TRBD1. V lost 6 bases to trimming and J lost 0 bases; unmatched junction nucleotides: 2. The CDR3 length is 15 residues. Looked up from germline, CDR1 is MDHEN and CDR2 is SYDVKM. CDR3 sequence reads: CASRRDRGSNQPQHF. The CDR3 nucleotides read TGTGCCAGCAGGCGGGACAGGGGTAGCAATCAGCCCCAGCATTTT. Based on the CDR3 plus reference TRBV28 and TRBJ1-5, the full variable domain is DVKVTQSSRYLVKRTGEKVFLECVQDMDHENMFWYRQDPGLGLRLIYFSYDVKMKEKGDIPEGYSVSREKKERFSLILESASTNQTSMYLCASRRDRGSNQPQHFGDGTRLSIL.

The V gene is TRBV28, the J gene TRBJ1-1; D remains ambiguous. This CDR3 is built from 13 residues. Trimming pared 7 bases from V and 0 bases from J, leaving 9 bases between. Germline loops: CDR1 MDHEN, CDR2 SYDVKM. The CDR3 DNA is TGTGCCAGCATTTTTGGCGTGAACACTGAAGCTTTCTTT. It encodes CASIFGVNTEAFF.

In its sample, this clone was seen a few times. The V and J genes are TRBV4-3 and TRBJ2-7, with D perhaps given as TRBD1 or TRBD2 (6 bases each). The CDR3 contains 15 residues. Per germline, CDR1 LGHNA and CDR2 YSLEER. Trimming left V 3 bases short and J 4 bases short, with 16 bases between. CDR3 bases: TGCGCCAGCAGCCAGGGTGTGTCGGGGGCTTACGAGCAGTACTTC. Translation: CASSQGVSGAYEQYF.

Details on this clone: Other nucleotide sequences in the sample specify the same CDR3. V usage is TRBV18 and J usage is TRBJ2-7; D is unresolved. The CDR3 runs to 13 residues. V dropped 1 base and J dropped 0 bases, with 4 bases sitting between them. Looked up from germline, CDR1 is KGHSH and CDR2 is LQKENI. DNA for the CDR3: TGTGCCAGCTCACCACGTCGCTCCTACGAGCAGTACTTC. It translates to CASSPRRSYEQYF.

In its sample, this clone was seen a few times. This chain links TRBV19 with TRBJ1-2, with TRBD1 as a possible D gene (5 bases). The V end was cut by 4 bases, the J end by 2 bases, with 11 bases between. Per the germline V gene, CDR1 is LNHDA and CDR2 is SQIVND (reference sequence). The CDR3 contains 14 residues. Written as DNA, the CDR3 is TGTGCCAGTAGTACGGGACGATCGAACTATGGCTACACCTTC. Protein product: CASSTGRSNYGYTF.

This chain links TRBV29-1 with TRBJ1-1; TRBD1 is a possible D gene (5 bases). V was pared by 2 bases and J by 1 base, with 11 bases between. The CDR3 runs 14 residues. Germline V gives CDR1 SQVTM, CDR2 ANQGSEA. DNA for the CDR3: TGCAGCGTTGAATGGGGGATCGAGAACACTGAAGCTTTCTTT. This sequence encodes CSVEWGIENTEAFF.